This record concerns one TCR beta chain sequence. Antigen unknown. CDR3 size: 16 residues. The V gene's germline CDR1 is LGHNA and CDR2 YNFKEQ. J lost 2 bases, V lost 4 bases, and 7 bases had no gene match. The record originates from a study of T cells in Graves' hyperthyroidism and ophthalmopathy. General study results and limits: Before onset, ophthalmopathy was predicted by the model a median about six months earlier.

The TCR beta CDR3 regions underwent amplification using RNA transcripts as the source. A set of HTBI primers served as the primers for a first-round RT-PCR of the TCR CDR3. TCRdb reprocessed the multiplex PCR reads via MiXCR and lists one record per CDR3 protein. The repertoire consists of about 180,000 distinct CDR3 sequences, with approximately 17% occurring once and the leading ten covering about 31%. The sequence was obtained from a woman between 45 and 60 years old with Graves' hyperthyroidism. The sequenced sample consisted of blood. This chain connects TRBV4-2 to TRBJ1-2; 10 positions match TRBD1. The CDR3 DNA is TGTGCCAGCAGCCCCGACAGGGGGCGTATGAACTATGGCTACACCTTC. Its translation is CASSPDRGRMNYGYTF.